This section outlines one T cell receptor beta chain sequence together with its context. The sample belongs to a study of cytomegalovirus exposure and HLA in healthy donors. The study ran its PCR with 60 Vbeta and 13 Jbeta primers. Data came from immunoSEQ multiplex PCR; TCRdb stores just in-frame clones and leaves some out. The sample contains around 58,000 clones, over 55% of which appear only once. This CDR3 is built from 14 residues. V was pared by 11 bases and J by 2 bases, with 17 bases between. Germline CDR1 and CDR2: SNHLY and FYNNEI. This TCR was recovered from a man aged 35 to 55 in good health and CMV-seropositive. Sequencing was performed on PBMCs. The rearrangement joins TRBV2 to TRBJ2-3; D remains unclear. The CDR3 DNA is TGTGCCGGTTCTCAGCAGGAATACACAGATACGCAGTATTTT. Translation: CAGSQQEYTDTQYF.